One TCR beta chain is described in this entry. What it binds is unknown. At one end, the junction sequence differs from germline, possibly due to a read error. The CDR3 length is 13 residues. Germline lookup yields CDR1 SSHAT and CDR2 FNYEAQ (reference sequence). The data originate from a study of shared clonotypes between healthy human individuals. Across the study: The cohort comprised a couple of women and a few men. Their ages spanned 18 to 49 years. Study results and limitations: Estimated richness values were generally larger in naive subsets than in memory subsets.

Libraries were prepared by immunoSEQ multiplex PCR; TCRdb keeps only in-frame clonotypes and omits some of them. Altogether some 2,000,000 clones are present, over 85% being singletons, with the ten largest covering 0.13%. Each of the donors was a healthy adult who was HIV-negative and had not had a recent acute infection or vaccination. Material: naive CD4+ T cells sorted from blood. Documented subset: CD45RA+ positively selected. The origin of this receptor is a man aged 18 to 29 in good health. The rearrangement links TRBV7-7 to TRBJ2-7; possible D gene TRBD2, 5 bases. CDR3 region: CASSIGRDYEQYF. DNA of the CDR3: TGTGCTAGCAGCATCGGACGGGACTACGAGCAGTACTTC.